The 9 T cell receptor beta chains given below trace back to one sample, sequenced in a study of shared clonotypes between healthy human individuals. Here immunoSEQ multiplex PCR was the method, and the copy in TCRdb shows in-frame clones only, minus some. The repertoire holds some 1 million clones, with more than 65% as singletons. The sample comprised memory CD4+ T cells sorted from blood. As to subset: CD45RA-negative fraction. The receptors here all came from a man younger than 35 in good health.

Here the CDR3 DNA reads TGTGCCAGTAGTATAGAAACGAGAGGGAACTATGGCTACACCTTC. This sequence encodes CASSIETRGNYGYTF. V and J are TRBV19 and TRBJ1-2; the D is unclear. Germline CDR1 is LNHDA and CDR2 is SQIVND (reference sequence). The CDR3 has 15 amino acids. Trimming stripped 0 bases from V and 2 bases from J, with 10 bases between.

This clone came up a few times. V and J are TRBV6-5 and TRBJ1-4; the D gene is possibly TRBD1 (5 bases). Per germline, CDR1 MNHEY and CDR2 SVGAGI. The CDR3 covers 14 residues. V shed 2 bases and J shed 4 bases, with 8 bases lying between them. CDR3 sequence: CASSYDSNNEKLFF. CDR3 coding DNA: TGTGCCAGCAGTTACGACAGTAATAATGAAAAACTGTTTTTT.

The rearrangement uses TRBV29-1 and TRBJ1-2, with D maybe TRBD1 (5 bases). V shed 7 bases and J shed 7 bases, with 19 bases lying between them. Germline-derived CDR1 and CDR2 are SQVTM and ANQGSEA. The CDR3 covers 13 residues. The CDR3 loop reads CSAVGRDYSGYTF. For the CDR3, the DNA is TGCAGCGCCGTCGGCCGGGACTACTCTGGCTACACCTTC.

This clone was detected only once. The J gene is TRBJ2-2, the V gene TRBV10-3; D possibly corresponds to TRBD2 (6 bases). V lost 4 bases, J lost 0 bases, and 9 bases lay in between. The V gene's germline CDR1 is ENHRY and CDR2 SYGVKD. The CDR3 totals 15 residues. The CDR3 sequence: CAISGRGANTGELFF. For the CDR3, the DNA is TGTGCCATCAGTGGGCGGGGCGCGAACACCGGGGAGCTGTTTTTT.

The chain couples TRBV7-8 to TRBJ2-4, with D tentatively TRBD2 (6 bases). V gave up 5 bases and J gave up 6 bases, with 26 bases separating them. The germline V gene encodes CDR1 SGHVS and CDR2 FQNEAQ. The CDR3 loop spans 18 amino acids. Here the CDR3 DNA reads TGTGCCAGCAGCGCCCGGGACGCGGGAACCCATAGAGGAAACATTCAGTACTTC. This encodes CASSARDAGTHRGNIQYF.

In DNA form, the CDR3 reads TGTGCCAGCAGCCTTGCTTTGTACGGAGGCTACACCTTC. The encoded protein is CASSLALYGGYTF. V usage is TRBV11-2 and J usage is TRBJ1-2; D not certain. Deletions cut 5 bases from V and 8 bases from J, with 15 bases between. This CDR3 contains 13 residues. Germline CDR1 reads SGHAT; CDR2 reads FQNNGV. The whole variable domain, filled in from reference TRBV11-2 and TRBJ1-2, reads EAGVAQSPRYKIIEKRQSVAFWCNPISGHATLYWYQQILGQGPKLLIQFQNNGVVDDSQLPKDRFSAERLKGVDSTLKIQPAKLEDSAVYLCASSLALYGGYTFGSGTRLTVV.

This chain's CDR3 is CASSYKRVNEKLFF. In DNA form, the CDR3 reads TGTGCCAGCAGTTACAAGAGGGTTAATGAAAAACTGTTTTTT. The V and J genes are TRBV6-6 and TRBJ1-4; the D is unclear. Germline CDR1 and CDR2: MNHNY and SVGAGI (reference sequence). Between the trimmed V and J ends, which lost 2 bases and 4 bases, there was a span of 8 bases. This CDR3 has 14 residues.

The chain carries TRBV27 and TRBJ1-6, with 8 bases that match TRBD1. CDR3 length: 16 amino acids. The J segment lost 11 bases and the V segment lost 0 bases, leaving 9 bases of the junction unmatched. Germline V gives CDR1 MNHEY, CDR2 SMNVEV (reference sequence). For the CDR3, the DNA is TGTGCCAGCAGTTTATCACGGTCGACAGGGGCTGCACCCCTCCACTTT. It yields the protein CASSLSRSTGAAPLHF.

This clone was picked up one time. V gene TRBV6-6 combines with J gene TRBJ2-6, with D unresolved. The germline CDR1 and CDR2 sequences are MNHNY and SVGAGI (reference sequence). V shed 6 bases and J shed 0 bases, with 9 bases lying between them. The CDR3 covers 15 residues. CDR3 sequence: CASRQTTSGANVLTF. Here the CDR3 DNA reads TGTGCCAGCAGACAAACTACCTCTGGGGCCAACGTCCTGACTTTC.